The 20 T cell receptor beta chains below were found in one sample sequenced in a study of T cells expressing NK-cell markers. For each CDR3 protein, TCRdb gives one entry from its re-call of the 5' RACE reads, without DNA. The sample table sets out roughly 420,000 distinct CDR3 sequences. The sample was blood T cells: a sorted CD56 or NKG2C T cell subset, CD4+ or CD8+ T cells, or bulk PBMC T cells (not recorded which). The receptors derive from a woman aged 18 to 75 in good health.

The chain uses TRBV9 and TRBJ1-2; the D gene TCRdb calls, TRBD1, cannot be checked with no DNA. The CDR3 has 17 residues. The germline V gene has CDR1 SGDLS and CDR2 YYNGEE. CDR3 amino acids: CASSTRDRTDVNYGYTF.

The rearrangement links TRBV25-1 to TRBJ1-1; TCRdb calls TRBD1, which cannot be checked without DNA. Germline CDR1 reads MGHDK; CDR2 reads SYGVNS. CDR3 size: 15 residues. The CDR3 sequence is CASSLNRDRGTEAFF.

The chain uses TRBV5-1 and TRBJ2-2. In germline, CDR1 is SGHRS, CDR2 YFSETQ. The CDR3 has 15 amino acids. This CDR3 is CASSLGLATSGELVF.

The chain has TRBV5-1 and TRBJ2-1; TCRdb reports TRBD1, a call that lacks DNA to check it against. From germline, CDR1 is SGHRS and CDR2 YFSETQ. There are 15 residues in the CDR3. The CDR3 loop is CASSLDGRGIGEQFF. Complete variable domain (other parts from reference TRBV5-1 and TRBJ2-1): KAGVTQTPRYLIKTRGQQVTLSCSPISGHRSVSWYQQTPGQGLQFLFEYFSETQRNKGNFPGRFSGRQFSNSRSEMNVSTLELGDSALYLCASSLDGRGIGEQFFGPGTRLTVL.

The V and J genes are TRBV12-3 or TRBV12-4 and TRBJ2-5; as DNA is missing, the TRBD1 call by TCRdb cannot be tested. The CDR3 has 14 amino acids. Here the CDR3 reads CASSSTGTPETQYF.

The chain is built from TRBV7-3 and TRBJ2-7; the D call from TCRdb, TRBD1, cannot be confirmed without DNA. Germline assignment: CDR1 SGHTA and CDR2 FQGTGA. The length of the CDR3 is 16 residues. The CDR3 region is CASSPGPIGSTYEQYF. The full variable domain, rest sourced from reference TRBV7-3 and TRBJ2-7, is GAGVSQTPSNKVTEKGKYVELRCDPISGHTALYWYRQSLGQGPEFLIYFQGTGAADDSGLPNDRFFAVRPEGSVSTLKIQRTERGDSAVYLCASSPGPIGSTYEQYFGPGTRLTVT.

This chain uses TRBV20-1 with TRBJ2-7. This CDR3 spans 13 amino acids. Germline V lookup: CDR1 DFQATT, CDR2 SNEGSKA (reference sequence). CDR3 sequence reads: CSAIGVNSYEQYF.

The rearrangement links TRBV20-1 to TRBJ2-2; TCRdb selects TRBD2, and the lack of DNA leaves this call unchecked. Germline V gene data show CDR1 as DFQATT and CDR2 as SNEGSKA (reference sequence). The CDR3 length is 13 residues. This CDR3 reads CSAQTSFPGELFF.

Here the CDR3 reads CASSEQGKYNEQFF. The chain couples TRBV6-1 to TRBJ2-1; TCRdb returns TRBD1, unconfirmable since there is no DNA. The CDR3 spans 14 residues. Germline V lookup: CDR1 MNHNS, CDR2 SASEGT.

The CDR3 loop is CSAGTTGAGNTEAFF. The chain is built from TRBV20-1 and TRBJ1-1; the D call from TCRdb, TRBD1, cannot be confirmed without DNA. Looked up from germline, CDR1 is DFQATT and CDR2 is SNEGSKA (reference sequence). The CDR3 consists of 15 residues.

The chain carries TRBV27 and TRBJ2-3. The CDR3 runs to 14 residues. Germline CDR1 MNHEY, CDR2 SMNVEV (reference sequence). The CDR3 sequence is CASSLVSEGDTQYF.

The V gene is TRBV20-1, the J gene TRBJ2-7. The germline CDR1 and CDR2 sequences are DFQATT and SNEGSKA (reference sequence). The CDR3 totals 13 residues. CDR3 sequence: CSARLIGDYEQYF.

The CDR3 loop reads CASSESAGRNEQFF. The genes are TRBV25-1 and TRBJ2-1; TCRdb designates TRBD2, a call that cannot be tested without DNA. Germline CDR1 and CDR2: MGHDK and SYGVNS. The CDR3 length is 14 residues.

The CDR3 reads CSATRGYYQPQHF. The chain has TRBV20-1 and TRBJ1-5; TCRdb names TRBD1, which stays unverified in the absence of DNA. CDR1 DFQATT and CDR2 SNEGSKA come from the germline V gene (reference sequence). This CDR3 spans 13 amino acids.

V usage is TRBV14 and J usage is TRBJ2-1; TCRdb lists TRBD1, though no DNA is available to test this call. The germline V gene encodes CDR1 SGHDN and CDR2 FVKESK. This CDR3 comprises 16 residues. CDR3 region: CASSQSGLGLTNEQFF.

The CDR3 loop is CSARSQEKYEQYF. The chain recombines TRBV20-1 with TRBJ2-7. Per the germline V gene, CDR1 is DFQATT and CDR2 is SNEGSKA (reference sequence). The CDR3 runs to 13 residues.

The chain joins TRBV11-3 to TRBJ2-5; the TCRdb call, TRBD1, lacks DNA for checking. The CDR3 extends over 15 amino acids. Germline V gene lookup returns CDR1 SGHNT and CDR2 YENEEA. The CDR3 spells CASSRDSLHQETQYF.

The CDR3 loop reads CASSRQKEKLFF. The J gene is TRBJ1-4, the V gene TRBV5-6; lacking DNA, the TRBD1 call made by TCRdb goes unchecked. The germline V gene has CDR1 SGHDT and CDR2 YYEEEE. This CDR3 has 12 amino acids.

The gene calls are TRBV4-3 and TRBJ2-1; the D call of TRBD2 rests on TCRdb alone, since no DNA is present to check it. The CDR3 is made up of 14 amino acids. The germline V gene has CDR1 LGHNA and CDR2 YSLEER. The CDR3 loop reads CASSQGAGTNEQFF.

The V gene is TRBV4-2, the J gene TRBJ1-3. Germline CDR1 LGHNA, CDR2 YNFKEQ. CDR3 length: 16 residues. CDR3: CASSQEVGGSGNTIYF.